The present entry profiles one T cell receptor (beta chain) with its context. No antigen is known for it. The CDR3 spans 15 residues. CDR1 MDHEN and CDR2 SYDVKM come from the germline V gene. V lost 4 bases and J lost 2, with 13 bases in between. This sample is part of a study of CD4 T cells in relation to SARS-CoV-2 and coronaviruses. Across the whole study: Crossreactive spike epitopes shared across donors were mapped to their HLA restriction.

Findings of the study overall: Pre-pandemic and post-infection samples never came from the same donor.

CD4+ T cells from unexposed donors were obtained before the COVID-19 pandemic (2011-2018). Naive and memory CD4+ T cells came from enriched cryopreserved PBMCs. Uncultured naive and memory CD4+ T cells supplied DNA for deep TCR-beta sequencing. Only in-frame clones appear in the TCRdb table, and some are missing; sequencing was by immunoSEQ multiplex PCR. The table records 50,000 to 70,000 clones, approximately 87% of them present only once. The sequenced material came from memory CD4+ T cells from PBMCs. V gene TRBV28 combines with J gene TRBJ2-3; tentative D call: TRBD1 (6 bases). The receptor was derived from a human donor in good health. The CDR3 nucleotides read TGTGCCAGCAGTTCTCAACAGGGATCCACAGATACGCAGTATTTT. It encodes CASSSQQGSTDTQYF.